This paragraph reports one TCR beta chain. Researchers took RNA transcripts and amplified the TCR beta CDR3 regions from them. Initially, a first-round RT-PCR of the TCR CDR3 employed the HTBI primer set. TCRdb reprocessed the multiplex PCR reads via MiXCR and lists one record per CDR3 protein. The sample carries roughly 280,000 distinct CDR3 sequences, more than 15% recorded once. The data stem from a study of T cells in Graves' hyperthyroidism and ophthalmopathy. The CDR3 has 14 residues. CDR1 SGDLS and CDR2 YYNGEE come from the germline V gene. Trimming took off 6 bases at V and 7 bases at J, with 16 bases between the two ends. Ophthalmopathy cases scored 3 or more on the Clinical Activity Score and 4 or more on NOSPECS grade, with duration below 3 months. Each 10 ml fresh peripheral blood draw supplied the PBMCs.

The TCR was taken from a woman in her fifties or sixties with Graves' ophthalmopathy. The sequenced material came from blood. V usage is TRBV9 and J usage is TRBJ1-4, with a possible D match to TRBD1 (5 bases). CDR3 nucleotide sequence: TGTGCCAGCACCCCTGGGGGGTACAGTGAAAAACTGTTTTTT. Its translation is CASTPGGYSEKLFF.